The present T cell receptor (beta chain) was sequenced within a study of shared clonotypes between healthy human individuals. Study-wide context: Per donor, three plates held CD4 naive cells, three held CD4 memory, two held CD8 naive and one held CD8 memory. Overall study findings and caveats: Naive subsets, compared against memory subsets, generally had larger estimated richness values.

Per the germline V gene, CDR1 is SNHLY and CDR2 is FYNNEI. The CDR3 is 16 residues long. Trimming removed 4 bases from V and 9 bases from J; junction bases left unmatched: 14. The sample holds one count of this clone. Its antigen is undetermined. Those who donated were healthy HIV-negative adults, with no recent acute infections or vaccinations reported. The authors ran the assay at deep level. TCRdb keeps only in-frame clones here, not all; method: immunoSEQ multiplex PCR. This table holds 1 million to 1.2 million clones, about 72% found once. Sequencing was done on a sample of memory CD4+ T cells from PBMCs. Subset defined: CD45RA-negative fraction. The origin of this receptor is a man aged 18 to 29 in good health. Some clones in this sample may be carry-over from other donors' samples. The chain joins TRBV2 to TRBJ2-1; 8 nucleotides line up with TRBD2. DNA for the CDR3: TGTGCCAGCAGTGGAGAGGGAGCGGGACTAGGTTTTGAGCAGTTCTTC. Protein product: CASSGEGAGLGFEQFF.